This T cell receptor beta chain was recorded in a study of cytomegalovirus exposure and HLA in healthy donors. This PCR relied on a set of 60 Vbeta primers and 13 Jbeta primers. Produced via immunoSEQ multiplex PCR; TCRdb's table is partial and in-frame only. In the table there are over 85,000 clones, less than 90% of which are singletons. This sequence was found in a man aged 40-50 years in good health and CMV-seronegative. Source material: PBMCs.

The CDR3 coding sequence is TGTGCCAGCAGCCGAACCGCCCGGGACTATGGCTACACCTTC. This translates into CASSRTARDYGYTF. The chain uses TRBV5-8 and TRBJ1-2; D not resolved. The germline CDR1 and CDR2 sequences are SGHTS and YDEGEE. The CDR3 runs 14 residues. The germline V and J ends were trimmed by 4 bases and 3 bases, with 13 bases remaining between them.